These T cell receptor beta chains were read from a single sample in a study of post-analysis software for immune sequencing data. TCRdb reprocessed the PCR reads with MiXCR, giving one entry per CDR3 protein. The sample has hundreds of thousands of distinct CDR3 sequences, around 64% seen once. Sequencing was carried out using blood. These receptors came from a girl aged 2 to 9 with multiple sclerosis. CDR3s include the opening cysteine and the closing phenylalanine or tryptophan. The D gene is left open where the match is weak. Expanded clones get a size class; other rows say once, few or many, or leave the size out.

size: -; V: TRBV5-1; J: TRBJ1-1; D: TRBD1; CDR3: CASRGGGRTEAFF; DNA: TGCGCCAGCAGGGGAGGGGGCCGCACTGAAGCTTTCTTT
size: -; V: TRBV29-1; J: TRBJ2-5; D: -; CDR3: CSVVIGLVGETQYF; DNA: TGCAGCGTTGTAATTGGGCTAGTCGGGGAGACCCAGTACTTC
size: few; V: TRBV20-1; J: TRBJ2-3; D: -; CDR3: CSAFGAEAVTDTQYF; DNA: TGCAGTGCATTTGGGGCGGAGGCGGTCACAGATACGCAGTATTTT
size: -; V: TRBV7-9; J: TRBJ2-7; D: TRBD2; CDR3: CASASLRQTSGGAYEQYF; DNA: TGTGCCAGCGCCTCTCTACGGCAGACTAGCGGGGGGGCATACGAGCAGTACTTC
size: -; V: TRBV20-1; J: TRBJ2-3; D: -; CDR3: CSARGDREDTQYF; DNA: TGCAGTGCGAGGGGGGATCGTGAAGATACGCAGTATTTT
size: -; V: TRBV6-1; J: TRBJ1-2; D: -; CDR3: CASSEISGLALNYGYTF; DNA: TGTGCCAGCAGTGAGATATCGGGACTCGCTCTTAACTATGGCTACACCTTC
size: -; V: TRBV7-9; J: TRBJ2-3; D: TRBD2; CDR3: CASRPGLAGTRTDTQYF; DNA: TGTGCCAGCAGACCGGGACTAGCGGGGACTCGCACAGATACGCAGTATTTT
size: -; V: TRBV7-9; J: TRBJ2-1; D: TRBD2; CDR3: CASSFSGSLDNEQFF; DNA: TGTGCCAGCAGCTTTAGCGGGAGCCTTGATAATGAGCAGTTCTTC
size: -; V: TRBV20-1; J: TRBJ2-1; D: TRBD2; CDR3: CSARTSGGRSYNEQFF; DNA: TGCAGTGCCCGGACTAGCGGGGGCCGCTCCTACAATGAGCAGTTCTTC
size: -; V: TRBV13; J: TRBJ2-1; D: TRBD2; CDR3: CASSPTGTSGNNEQFF; DNA: TGTGCCAGCAGTCCAACCGGGACTAGCGGTAACAATGAGCAGTTCTTC
size: once; V: TRBV29-1; J: TRBJ1-2; D: -; CDR3: CSVEEVGGNGYTF; DNA: TGCAGCGTTGAAGAAGTAGGAGGGAATGGCTACACCTTC
size: -; V: TRBV6-4; J: TRBJ1-2; D: TRBD1; CDR3: CASRRTGSNYGYTF; DNA: TGTGCCAGCAGGCGGACAGGTTCTAACTATGGCTACACCTTC
size: -; V: TRBV21-1; J: TRBJ2-6; D: -; CDR3: CASKSASSGANVLTF; DNA: TGTGCCAGCAAGAGCGCCAGCTCTGGGGCCAACGTCCTGACTTTC
size: -; V: TRBV7-2; J: TRBJ1-5; D: TRBD1; CDR3: CASSLGSRTGHQPQHF; DNA: TGTGCCAGCAGCTTAGGGAGCAGGACAGGACACCAGCCCCAGCATTTT
size: -; V: TRBV6-2/TRBV6-3; J: TRBJ2-3; D: TRBD1; CDR3: CASGTGMTDTQYF; DNA: TGTGCCTCCGGGACAGGGATGACAGATACGCAGTATTTT
size: few; V: TRBV7-2; J: TRBJ2-3; D: -; CDR3: CASSLAGGTTDTQYF; DNA: TGTGCCAGCAGCTTAGCTGGCGGGACCACAGATACGCAGTATTTT
size: -; V: TRBV28; J: TRBJ2-3; D: TRBD1; CDR3: CATRTDRGTDTQYF; DNA: TGTGCCACCAGAACGGACAGGGGCACAGATACGCAGTATTTT
size: few; V: TRBV24-1; J: TRBJ2-1; D: TRBD2; CDR3: CATSSSGTYNEQFF; DNA: TGTGCCACCAGCTCTAGCGGGACCTACAATGAGCAGTTCTTC
size: few; V: TRBV29-1; J: TRBJ2-1; D: -; CDR3: CSVDQNEQFF; DNA: TGCAGCGTTGACCAAAATGAGCAGTTCTTC
size: -; V: TRBV6-1; J: TRBJ2-3; D: TRBD2; CDR3: CASRPGLAYDTQYF; DNA: TGTGCCAGCAGACCCGGACTAGCGTATGATACGCAGTATTTT
size: few; V: TRBV6-5; J: TRBJ2-5; D: -; CDR3: CASSYWRGIAQETQYF; DNA: TGTGCCAGCAGTTACTGGAGAGGGATCGCTCAAGAGACCCAGTACTTC
size: -; V: TRBV20-1; J: TRBJ2-3; D: -; CDR3: CSARQPSTDTQYF; DNA: TGCAGTGCTAGACAGCCCAGCACAGATACGCAGTATTTT